These 20 T cell receptor beta chains share one sample of origin, sequenced in a study of somatic mutations in cytotoxic T cells in rheumatoid arthritis. Libraries were prepared by immunoSEQ multiplex PCR; TCRdb keeps only in-frame clonotypes and omits some of them. The table records 4,000 to 5,000 clones, about four fifths of them present only once. The sequencing input was CD8+ T cells sorted from blood. Receptors originate from an adult with rheumatoid arthritis.

V and J are TRBV7-9 and TRBJ1-2; TRBD1 is a possible D gene (6 bases). V was trimmed by 6 bases and J by 3 bases, leaving 8 bases between them. The V gene's germline CDR1 is SEHNR and CDR2 FQNEAQ (reference sequence). The CDR3 has 12 amino acids. CDR3 in amino acids: CASRDSYYGYTF. The CDR3 DNA follows: TGTGCCAGCAGGGACAGTTACTATGGCTACACCTTC. Combining the CDR3 with reference TRBV7-9 and TRBJ1-2 gives the whole variable domain DTGVSQNPRHKITKRGQNVTFRCDPISEHNRLYWYRQTLGQGPEFLTYFQNEAQLEKSRLLSDRFSAERPKGSFSTLEIQRTEQGDSAMYLCASRDSYYGYTFGSGTRLTVV.

The V call is TRBV5-5, the J call TRBJ1-5; D might be TRBD1 (6 bases). This CDR3 has 13 residues. Trimming cost V 3 bases and J 7 bases, with 11 bases left between them. CDR1 is SGHKS and CDR2 is YYEKEE in the germline V gene (reference sequence). CDR3 in DNA: TGTGCCAGCAGCTGGGGGGGGCAGCAGCCCCAGCATTTT. Translation gives CASSWGGQQPQHF.

The gene calls are TRBV27 and TRBJ1-4; D is undetermined. The V end was cut by 1 base, the J end by 7 bases, with 7 bases between. CDR3 length equals 13 residues. Germline values: CDR1 MNHEY, CDR2 SMNVEV (reference sequence). In nucleotides, the CDR3 is TGTGCCAGCAGTTTATGGGAGGGTGAAAAACTGTTTTTT. Protein: CASSLWEGEKLFF.

The chain has TRBV6-5 and TRBJ2-7; 9 nucleotides agree with TRBD1. V gave up 5 bases and J gave up 4 bases; unmatched junction bases: 6. The CDR3 runs 14 residues. Germline CDR1 and CDR2: MNHEY and SVGAGI. CDR3 residues: CASSLSGQGYEQYF. The CDR3 DNA is TGTGCCAGCAGTCTATCGGGACAGGGTTACGAGCAGTACTTC.

V usage is TRBV10-3 and J usage is TRBJ1-1; no reliable D call. Trimming removed 11 bases from V and 4 bases from J, with 20 bases in between. The CDR3 is made up of 14 amino acids. Germline V CDR1 and CDR2: ENHRY, SYGVKD. CDR3 DNA sequence: TGTGCCTCACTCTTCCCCGGGGTATCCACTGAAGCTTTCTTT. Translation: CASLFPGVSTEAFF.

The genes are TRBV9 and TRBJ2-2, with 7 bases lining up with TRBD2. Germline lookup yields CDR1 SGDLS and CDR2 YYNGEE. V was pared by 0 bases and J by 0 bases, with 5 bases of the junction left unmatched. This CDR3 comprises 17 residues. CDR3 residues: CASSVALAVANTGELFF. The CDR3 bases are TGTGCCAGCAGCGTAGCCCTAGCGGTTGCGAACACCGGGGAGCTGTTTTTT.

V usage is TRBV7-9 and J usage is TRBJ2-2; TRBD1 or TRBD2 may be the D gene (5 bases each). Trimming left V 4 bases short and J 6 bases short, with 21 bases between. Germline loops: CDR1 SEHNR, CDR2 FQNEAQ (reference sequence). The length of the CDR3 is 17 residues. CDR3 sequence (DNA): TGTGCCAGCAGCTCCGCTTTGGGGACCTACGGGGCCGGGGAGCTGTTTTTT. Protein product: CASSSALGTYGAGELFF.

This clone was detected a few times. The chain employs TRBV27 and TRBJ2-7; D not resolved. Germline lookup yields CDR1 MNHEY and CDR2 SMNVEV (reference sequence). With 1 base removed from V and 5 bases from J, the gap between germline ends came to 12 bases. This CDR3 has 14 residues. The CDR3 loop reads CASSLFGATNEQYF. As DNA, the CDR3 is TGTGCCAGCAGTTTATTTGGAGCGACAAACGAGCAGTACTTC.

The chain recombines TRBV13 with TRBJ2-3, with D perhaps TRBD2 (6 bases). V was trimmed by 2 bases and J by 5 bases, leaving 14 bases between them. The CDR3 is 15 amino acids. Germline assignment: CDR1 PRHDT and CDR2 FYEKMQ (reference sequence). CDR3 nucleotide sequence: TGTGCCAGCAGCTTAAGGACTAAGGCCCGAGATACGCAGTATTTT. Amino acids: CASSLRTKARDTQYF.

The genes are TRBV10-3 and TRBJ2-1; D perhaps matches TRBD1 (6 bases). This CDR3 spans 14 amino acids. Germline-derived CDR1 and CDR2 are ENHRY and SYGVKD. V lost 4 bases and J lost 2, with 9 bases in between. CDR3 DNA: TGTGCCATCAGTGCCCGGACAGCCTACAATGAGCAGTTCTTC. Protein product: CAISARTAYNEQFF.

This clone was detected once. The V gene is TRBV29-1, the J gene TRBJ1-1, with D perhaps TRBD1 (6 bases). Trimming shortened V by 6 bases and J by 4 bases, and 15 bases separated the two germline ends. This CDR3 spans 13 amino acids. In germline, CDR1 is SQVTM, CDR2 ANQGSEA. CDR3 DNA sequence: TGCAGCGTCGCCTACAGGGAAAGCACTGAAGCTTTCTTT. Encoded protein: CSVAYRESTEAFF.

A single count supports this clone. This sequence joins TRBV27 and TRBJ1-1; D gene unclear. The CDR3 is 16 residues long. Germline V gene lookup returns CDR1 MNHEY and CDR2 SMNVEV (reference sequence). V was pared by 0 bases and J by 1 base, with 12 bases between. In DNA form, the CDR3 reads TGTGCCAGCAGTTTATCTCCGACGGGAAGGAACACTGAAGCTTTCTTT. It specifies CASSLSPTGRNTEAFF.

The chain couples TRBV5-5 to TRBJ1-1, with 9 bases matching TRBD1. Per the germline V gene, CDR1 is SGHKS and CDR2 is YYEKEE (reference sequence). The trim removed 2 bases at V and 4 bases at J, leaving 9 bases unmatched. CDR3 length equals 16 residues. In DNA, the CDR3 is TGTGCCAGCAGCTTTAATACAGGGGGCGAGGGCACTGAAGCTTTCTTT. Translated: CASSFNTGGEGTEAFF.

The chain carries TRBV4-1 and TRBJ1-1; no reliable D call. Germline V gene lookup returns CDR1 MGHRA and CDR2 YSYEKL. The CDR3 is made up of 14 amino acids. V lost 4 bases to trimming and J lost 3 bases, with 12 bases between them. CDR3 region: CASSPYAEYTEAFF. The DNA of the CDR3 is TGCGCCAGCAGCCCGTACGCAGAGTACACTGAAGCTTTCTTT.

This clone was observed a single time. The chain employs TRBV14 and TRBJ2-7; no firm D call. The V and J ends lost 0 bases and 3 bases respectively, with 6 bases between them. Per germline, CDR1 SGHDN and CDR2 FVKESK. This CDR3 has 13 residues. CDR3 sequence: CASSQEWDYEQYF. In nucleotides, the CDR3 is TGTGCCAGCAGCCAAGAATGGGACTACGAGCAGTACTTC.

The rearrangement uses TRBV6-1 and TRBJ2-2; no reliable D call. The CDR3 loop spans 13 amino acids. With 7 bases removed from V and 2 bases from J, the gap between germline ends came to 8 bases. Germline V gene sequence: CDR1 MNHNS, CDR2 SASEGT. CDR3 nucleotide sequence: TGTGCCAGCATGCCAGCAAACACCGGGGAGCTGTTTTTT. Its protein is CASMPANTGELFF.

This chain links TRBV28 with TRBJ2-7; 10 positions agree with TRBD1. Germline CDR1 is MDHEN and CDR2 is SYDVKM. The CDR3 loop spans 14 amino acids. The V segment lost 5 bases and the J segment 3 bases; nucleotides outside the gene matches: 4. CDR3 residues: CASSPGTGVYEQYF. CDR3 bases: TGTGCCAGCAGTCCCGGGACAGGGGTCTACGAGCAGTACTTC.

This sequence joins TRBV6-5 and TRBJ2-5, with unresolved D. The V end lost 1 base, the J end lost 5 bases, and 14 bases lay between the germline ends. The CDR3 totals 15 residues. The germline V gene encodes CDR1 MNHEY and CDR2 SVGAGI. The CDR3 here is CASSYYLQGRETQYF. The DNA of the CDR3 is TGTGCCAGCAGTTACTACTTACAAGGGCGGGAGACCCAGTACTTC.

This clone occurred once. The CDR3: CASSTQGQYF. DNA of the CDR3: TGTGCCAGCAGTACTCAGGGGCAGTACTTC. The chain carries TRBV6-1 and TRBJ2-5; TRBD1 is a possible D gene (6 bases). This CDR3 has 10 amino acids. In germline, CDR1 is MNHNS, CDR2 SASEGT. V was clipped by 5 bases and J by 11 bases, with 9 bases between them.

The chain joins TRBV10-3 to TRBJ1-5, with D unresolved. CDR3 length: 16 residues. Between the trimmed V and J ends, which lost 10 bases and 6 bases, there was a span of 25 bases. In germline, CDR1 is ENHRY, CDR2 SYGVKD. The CDR3 loop reads CATGPAGPRTSQPQHF. The CDR3 DNA is TGTGCCACCGGACCGGCGGGCCCTAGAACATCTCAGCCCCAGCATTTT.